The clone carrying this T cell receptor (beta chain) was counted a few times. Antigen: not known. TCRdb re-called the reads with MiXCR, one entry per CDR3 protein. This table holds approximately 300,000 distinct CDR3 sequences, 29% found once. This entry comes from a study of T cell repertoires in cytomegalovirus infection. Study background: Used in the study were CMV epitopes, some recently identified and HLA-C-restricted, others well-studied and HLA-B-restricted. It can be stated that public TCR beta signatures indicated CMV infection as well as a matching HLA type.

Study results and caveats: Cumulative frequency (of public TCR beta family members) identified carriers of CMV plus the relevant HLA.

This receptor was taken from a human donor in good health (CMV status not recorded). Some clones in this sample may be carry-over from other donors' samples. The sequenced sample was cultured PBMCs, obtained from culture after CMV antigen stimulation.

This CDR3 is CSGAEGIGNEKLFF. The CDR3 DNA reads TGCAGTGGCGCGGAAGGGATTGGTAATGAAAAACTGTTTTTT. The genes are TRBV20-1 and TRBJ1-4; no firm D call. Germline V CDR1 and CDR2: DFQATT, SNEGSKA (reference sequence). The CDR3 runs 14 residues. V was cut by 7 bases and J by 4 bases, with 16 bases left in between.